These T cell receptor beta chains were read from a single sample in a study of patients and donors after allogeneic stem cell transplantation. TCRdb redid the calling of the RT-PCR reads with MiXCR, one entry per CDR3 protein. The table lists 98,000 or so distinct CDR3 sequences, 35% of them singletons. Sequencing input: blood, either unsorted or a sorted T cell fraction (not recorded which). The receptors shown here come from a human donor who was either an allogeneic HSCT recipient or a stem cell or donor lymphocyte infusion donor (not recorded which). It is not recorded whose cells these are; they may come from a transplant donor. Both conserved end residues are part of each CDR3. Fields, in order: clone size, D gene, V gene, J gene, CDR3 protein, CDR3 DNA. The D gene is left open where the match is weak. Only some rows state a clone size, as once, few, many or a class for expanded clones.

>.|.|TRBV4-2|TRBJ2-5
CASSHRVTEGETQYF
TGTGCCAGCAGCCATAGAGTTACGGAGGGAGAGACCCAGTACTTC
>.|.|TRBV12-3/TRBV12-4|TRBJ1-1
CASRHDRNTEAFF
TGTGCCAGCAGACATGACAGGAACACTGAAGCTTTCTTT
>few|.|TRBV5-1|TRBJ1-1
CASSLSRPGQNEAFF
TGCGCCAGCAGCCTCTCACGGCCAGGACAGAATGAAGCTTTCTTT
>.|.|TRBV5-6|TRBJ1-1
CASSPQGNRRMNTEAFF
TGTGCCAGCAGTCCGCAGGGGAATCGGCGCATGAACACTGAAGCTTTCTTT
>.|.|TRBV7-9|TRBJ1-1
CASSVAGDTEAFF
TGTGCCAGCAGCGTGGCAGGGGACACTGAAGCTTTCTTT
>.|.|TRBV10-3|TRBJ1-5
CAISGPNQPQHF
TGTGCCATCAGCGGCCCCAATCAGCCCCAGCATTTT
>.|.|TRBV12-3/TRBV12-4|TRBJ1-1
CASSLAPRATEAFF
TGTGCCAGCAGTTTAGCCCCCAGGGCGACTGAAGCTTTCTTT
>.|TRBD2|TRBV29-1|TRBJ2-5
CSVAGGGLAGGETQYF
TGCAGCGTTGCTGGGGGGGGGCTAGCGGGAGGAGAGACCCAGTACTTC
>once|.|TRBV21-1|TRBJ1-5
CASSNGGQGEQPQHF
TGTGCCAGCAGCAATGGTGGACAGGGCGAACAGCCCCAGCATTTT
>few|TRBD1|TRBV29-1|TRBJ1-1
CSTGTGGVTEAFF
TGCAGCACCGGGACAGGGGGTGTCACTGAAGCTTTCTTT
>.|.|TRBV15|TRBJ1-5
CATSRDGDWSNQPQHF
TGTGCCACCAGCAGAGATGGGGACTGGAGCAATCAGCCCCAGCATTTT
>.|.|TRBV7-2|TRBJ1-2
CASSVVGGAYGYTF
TGTGCCAGCAGCGTCGTCGGAGGGGCCTATGGCTACACCTTC
>few|.|TRBV6-2/TRBV6-3|TRBJ1-4
CASSYRGQRLNEKLFF
TGTGCCAGCAGTTACCGCGGACAGCGACTCAATGAAAAACTGTTTTTT
>.|TRBD1|TRBV20-1|TRBJ2-7
CSARVGQGAYEQYF
TGCAGTGCTAGGGTGGGACAGGGGGCCTACGAGCAGTACTTC
>.|.|TRBV20-1|TRBJ1-3
CSARVADSGNTIYF
TGCAGTGCTAGAGTTGCAGACTCTGGAAACACCATATATTTT
>few|.|TRBV28|TRBJ2-1
CASSPPMTDYNEQFF
TGTGCCAGCAGCCCCCCCATGACGGACTACAATGAGCAGTTCTTC
>many|.|TRBV28|TRBJ1-1
CASSYSEEWGITEAFF
TGTGCCAGCAGTTACAGTGAGGAATGGGGGATCACTGAAGCTTTCTTT
>.|.|TRBV4-1|TRBJ2-1
CASSQDNSGDIYNEQFF
TGCGCCAGCAGCCAAGATAATAGTGGAGACATTTACAATGAGCAGTTCTTC
>.|.|TRBV20-1|TRBJ2-1
CSASDPYNEQFF
TGCAGTGCTAGTGACCCGTACAATGAGCAGTTCTTC
>.|TRBD1|TRBV6-5|TRBJ2-1
CASRLDRGGYNEQFF
TGTGCCAGCAGATTGGACAGGGGGGGTTACAATGAGCAGTTCTTC
>.|.|TRBV12-3/TRBV12-4|TRBJ1-6
CASSPSVGPLHF
TGTGCCAGCAGTCCATCGGTGGGGCCCCTCCACTTT
>.|TRBD2|TRBV28|TRBJ2-3
CASSGAGVSTDTQYF
TGTGCCAGCAGTGGGGCGGGAGTTAGCACAGATACGCAGTATTTT
>once|.|TRBV7-7|TRBJ2-5
CASSSTNQETQYF
TGTGCTAGCAGCTCGACTAACCAAGAGACCCAGTACTTC
>.|TRBD1|TRBV10-1|TRBJ2-7
CASSDGTGNNEQYF
TGCGCCAGCAGTGACGGGACAGGAAACAACGAGCAGTACTTC
>.|.|TRBV5-6|TRBJ1-5
CASSLWVGQYQPQHF
TGTGCCAGCAGCTTGTGGGTGGGGCAATATCAGCCCCAGCATTTT
>.|.|TRBV20-1|TRBJ1-1
CSARDFGPTNTEAFF
TGCAGTGCTAGAGATTTTGGACCGACGAACACTGAAGCTTTCTTT
>few|.|TRBV5-5|TRBJ1-1
CASSSLGRNEAFF
TGTGCCAGCAGCTCATTAGGGAGGAATGAAGCTTTCTTT
>few|TRBD1|TRBV7-8|TRBJ1-3
CASSPDRTGNTIYF
TGTGCCAGCAGCCCGGACAGGACTGGAAACACCATATATTTT
>.|TRBD1|TRBV20-1|TRBJ1-4
CSATTGGTGEKLFF
TGCAGTGCAACTACAGGGGGCACGGGGGAAAAACTGTTTTTT
>.|.|TRBV6-5|TRBJ2-3
CASSYRGMGTDTQYF
TGTGCCAGCAGTTACAGGGGGATGGGCACAGATACGCAGTATTTT
>once|TRBD1|TRBV15|TRBJ1-3
CATKQGAGGNTIYF
TGTGCCACAAAACAGGGGGCAGGAGGAAACACCATATATTTT
>.|TRBD2|TRBV5-6|TRBJ2-7
CASSGLAGASEQYF
TGTGCCAGCAGCGGACTAGCGGGAGCTAGTGAGCAGTACTTC
>.|.|TRBV27|TRBJ1-1
CASGNRKGDTEAFF
TGTGCCAGCGGGAACAGGAAAGGGGACACTGAAGCTTTCTTT
>.|.|TRBV5-1|TRBJ1-1
CASSLFPGDTEAFF
TGCGCCAGCAGCTTGTTTCCAGGGGACACTGAAGCTTTCTTT
>.|.|TRBV5-1|TRBJ2-1
CASSLSGPNEQFF
TGCGCCAGCAGCTTGTCGGGTCCTAATGAGCAGTTCTTC
>.|TRBD2|TRBV4-3|TRBJ2-1
CASSRLAVDNEQFF
TGCGCCAGCAGCCGACTAGCTGTCGACAATGAGCAGTTCTTC
>once|TRBD1|TRBV6-5|TRBJ2-2
CASSYSGTGYAGELFF
TGTGCCAGCAGTTATTCCGGGACAGGGTACGCCGGGGAGCTGTTTTTT